These T cell receptor beta chains were read from a single sample in a study of shared clonotypes between healthy human individuals. Profiling relied on immunoSEQ multiplex PCR, and the TCRdb table lists in-frame clones only, not all of them. The table shows some 87,000 clones, with approximately 70% occurring only once. Sequencing used memory CD8+ T cells sorted from blood. The receptors come from a man aged 30 to 39 in good health. Both conserved end residues are part of each CDR3. The D gene is left open where the match is weak. Size values are once, few and many counts, or a class for expanded clones, and some rows have none.

14	TRBV28	TRBD1	NA	TRBJ2-7	TGTGCCAGCAGCCTACCGACAGGGACCTACGAGCAGTACTTC	CASSLPTGTYEQYF
15	TRBV27	TRBD2	NA	TRBJ2-3	TGTGCCAGCAGTTTATGGGAGGGCAGCACAGATACGCAGTATTTT	CASSLWEGSTDTQYF
13	TRBV27	TRBD2	NA	TRBJ2-1	TGTGCCAGCAGTAGCGGGAGGGTCTATGAGCAGTTCTTC	CASSSGRVYEQFF
17	TRBV7-8	NA	NA	TRBJ2-3	TGTGCCAGCAGCCCGGACGGAAGTGGGGGCTTCACAGATACGCAGTATTTT	CASSPDGSGGFTDTQYF
15	TRBV7-9	NA	NA	TRBJ2-3	TGTGCCAGCAGCTTCTTGCGAACTTACACAGATACGCAGTATTTT	CASSFLRTYTDTQYF
13	TRBV19	NA	once	TRBJ2-7	TGTGCCAGTAGTATTGGGCCAACCTACGAGCAGTACTTC	CASSIGPTYEQYF
12	TRBV10-2	NA	few	TRBJ2-1	TGCGCCAGCCTTGCTATATCCAATGAGCAGTTCTTC	CASLAISNEQFF
13	TRBV30	TRBD1	NA	TRBJ1-1	TGTGCCTGGAGCCGGGACAGCTACACTGAAGCTTTCTTT	CAWSRDSYTEAFF
15	TRBV4-3	NA	many	TRBJ2-1	TGCGCCAGCAGCCAAGAGACGGGGGGCCCGGATGAGCAGTTCTTC	CASSQETGGPDEQFF
16	TRBV4-3	NA	NA	TRBJ1-2	TGCGCCAGCAGCCAAGTCGACAGACTGGCTAACTATGGCTACACCTTC	CASSQVDRLANYGYTF
15	TRBV14	NA	once	TRBJ2-5	TGTGCCAGCAGCCAAGACTACCGGACTCAAGAGACCCAGTACTTC	CASSQDYRTQETQYF
17	TRBV6-1	NA	few	TRBJ1-2	TGTGCCAGCAGTGAATTAGCGGCAGCGACAGCTAACTATGGCTACACCTTC	CASSELAAATANYGYTF
14	TRBV10-3	NA	NA	TRBJ2-7	TGTGCCATCAGTGATGGGGGACGCCCCTCCGAGCAGTACTTC	CAISDGGRPSEQYF
14	TRBV7-8	TRBD2	NA	TRBJ2-1	TGTGCCAGCAGGCCTAGCGGGAGGGCCAGCGAGCAGTTCTTC	CASRPSGRASEQFF
15	TRBV11-3	TRBD2	NA	TRBJ2-1	TGTGCCAGCAGCTTAAGCCCCGGGGGGGGAAATGAGCAGTTCTTC	CASSLSPGGGNEQFF